The subject of this entry is one T cell receptor beta chain. Antigen: not known. The CDR3 is made up of 15 amino acids. V was shortened by 0 bases and J by 2 bases, with 12 bases between the two germline ends. Germline CDR1 reads SGHRS; CDR2 reads YFSETQ. These data are taken from a study of T-cell memory formation after mild COVID-19. Notes on the study in general: Later expanders leaned toward CD4+, whereas clones contracting from day 15 to 85 were balanced CD4/CD8.

MiXCR, run by TCRdb on the 5' RACE reads, gives a single entry per CDR3 protein. The table records a few hundred thousand distinct CDR3 sequences, roughly 15% of them present only once. Source material: PBMCs or a T cell subset sorted from them (not recorded which). This chain connects TRBV5-1 to TRBJ2-7; D is perhaps TRBD1 (6 bases). The TCR originated in a man aged 18 to 29 who had mild COVID-19 (a few samples of this study predate the infection). Cell type and time point are not known. DNA of the CDR3: TGCGCCAGCAGCTTGGAATGGACAGAGGCCTACGAGCAGTACTTC. Amino acids: CASSLEWTEAYEQYF.